A selection of T cell receptor beta chains follows, all from one sample in a study of T-cell reconstitution after alpha-beta-depleted transplantation in children. From the PCR reads, TCRdb called clonotypes with MiXCR, one entry per CDR3 protein. This table has under 850,000 distinct CDR3 sequences, roughly 13% appearing once. The material was PBMCs, obtained before TCRalphabeta/CD19-depleted stem cell transplant. The origin of the receptors is a girl aged 2 to 10 with congenital amegakaryocytic thrombocytopenia, due to receive a stem cell transplant. Both conserved end residues are part of each CDR3. Fields, in order: V gene, D gene, J gene, clone size, CDR3 DNA, CDR3 protein. D genes are given only for firm matches. Size values are once, few and many counts, or a class for expanded clones, and some rows have none.

>TRBV5-1|NA|TRBJ2-2|many
TGCGCCAGCAGCTTGGAATACGAGGATTACACCGGGGAGCTGTTTTTT
CASSLEYEDYTGELFF
>TRBV5-1|TRBD2|TRBJ2-1|NA
TGCGCCAGCAGCTTTTTCCGGACTAGCGCCAATGGGGGGAATGAGCAGTTCTTC
CASSFFRTSANGGNEQFF
>TRBV11-2|NA|TRBJ2-7|NA
TGTGCCAGCAGTCCACGAGTCGATGGCGACGAGCAGTACTTC
CASSPRVDGDEQYF
>TRBV7-9|NA|TRBJ2-1|NA
TGTGCCAGCAGCCCCCCCGGGACCCGGACCTACAATGAGCAGTTCTTC
CASSPPGTRTYNEQFF
>TRBV7-9|NA|TRBJ2-1|few
TGTGCCAGCAGCCAAGACTCCTACAATGAGCAGTTCTTC
CASSQDSYNEQFF
>TRBV29-1|NA|TRBJ2-7|many
TGCAGCGCCCTAGACAGGTCCTCCTACGAGCAGTACTTC
CSALDRSSYEQYF
>TRBV10-3|NA|TRBJ1-4|many
TGTGCCATCAGTGAGTCGATATTGAGGGATGTAGGTGAAAAACTGTTTTTT
CAISESILRDVGEKLFF
>TRBV5-1|NA|TRBJ2-7|many
TGCGCCAGCAGCCCTGGATGGGGGACCTCCTACGAGCAGTACTTC
CASSPGWGTSYEQYF
>TRBV12-3/TRBV12-4|NA|TRBJ2-7|few
TGTGCCAGCAGCCTGGCTGGGGAGGCCTACGAGCAGTACTTC
CASSLAGEAYEQYF
>TRBV7-3|NA|TRBJ2-3|few
TGTGCCAGTCAAGGTTTGCGGGGCCCAGATACGCAGTATTTT
CASQGLRGPDTQYF
>TRBV21-1|NA|TRBJ2-7|NA
TGTGCCAGCAGCAAAGCGCTTTCTGGACGGGAGGCCGGACGCCTCGAGCAGTACTTC
CASSKALSGREAGRLEQYF
>TRBV3-1|NA|TRBJ2-1|few
TGTGCCAGCAGCCGGGACTTGGGGCAGTTCTTC
CASSRDLGQFF
>TRBV10-3|TRBD1|TRBJ1-2|many
TGTGCCATCGGCCCCGGACAGGGGTGGGATGGCTACACCTTC
CAIGPGQGWDGYTF
>TRBV20-1|NA|TRBJ2-7|NA
TGCAGTGCTAGGCCGGGGGTCTCCTACGAGCAGTACTTC
CSARPGVSYEQYF
>TRBV5-6|NA|TRBJ2-1|many
TGTGCCAGCAGGTTTACGGGGGGCACCAATGAGCAGTTCTTC
CASRFTGGTNEQFF
>TRBV28|NA|TRBJ2-1|many
TGTGCCAGCAGTCCGATAGCGGTAAGCTCCTACAATGAGCAGTTCTTC
CASSPIAVSSYNEQFF
>TRBV12-3/TRBV12-4|TRBD1|TRBJ1-1|NA
TGTGCCAGCAGTCGCCGAAAGACAGGGCCGAACACTGAAGCTTTCTTT
CASSRRKTGPNTEAFF
>TRBV20-1|TRBD2|TRBJ2-2|few
TGCAGTGCTAGAGATCCAGTGGCTAGCGGGAACACCGGGGAGCTGTTTTTT
CSARDPVASGNTGELFF
>TRBV6-5|TRBD2|TRBJ2-1|few
TGTGCCAGCAGTTCTCGAGAGCGGGGGAGCTCCTACAATGAGCAGTTCTTC
CASSSRERGSSYNEQFF
>TRBV5-1|NA|TRBJ2-3|many
TGCGCCAGCAGCTTGGCCCCACAAGATACGCAGTATTTT
CASSLAPQDTQYF
>TRBV7-8|TRBD2|TRBJ2-3|few
TGTGCCAGCAGCCCCGGGACTAGCGGGCTCACGGATACGCAGTATTTT
CASSPGTSGLTDTQYF
>TRBV20-1|NA|TRBJ1-3|many
TGCAGTGCTAGAGATTCAACAGGGCCTTATTCTGGAAACACCATATATTTT
CSARDSTGPYSGNTIYF
>TRBV5-1|TRBD1|TRBJ2-5|few
TGCGCCAGCAGCTTGGACGGGACAGGGCGAGAGACCCAGTACTTC
CASSLDGTGRETQYF
>TRBV20-1|NA|TRBJ2-1|NA
TGCAGTGCTATTTACGGATTTTATCCTTTTTACAATGAGCAGTTCTTC
CSAIYGFYPFYNEQFF
>TRBV7-9|TRBD1|TRBJ2-1|few
TGTGCCAGCAGCTTAGAGGGGCCGGGACAGGGGTTCAATGAGCAGTTCTTC
CASSLEGPGQGFNEQFF
>TRBV7-8|TRBD2|TRBJ2-1|many
TGTGCCAGCAGAACTAGCGAGGAAGAGCAGTTCTTC
CASRTSEEEQFF
>TRBV5-1|TRBD2|TRBJ2-1|many
TGCGCCAGCAGCCACCCCTTGCGGGGAGGGGTCTACAATGAGCAGTTCTTC
CASSHPLRGGVYNEQFF
>TRBV28|NA|TRBJ2-1|few
TGTGCCAGCAGTTTAAGCATCTTGATCTTTACCGGAGAGCAGTTCTTC
CASSLSILIFTGEQFF
>TRBV5-1|NA|TRBJ2-1|many
TGCGCCAGCAGCTCTGGGGGTCGGGTGAGTGAGCAGTTCTTC
CASSSGGRVSEQFF
>TRBV18|TRBD2|TRBJ2-1|NA
TGTGCCAGCTCACCGACTAGCGCCCTTTACAATGAGCAGTTCTTC
CASSPTSALYNEQFF
>TRBV12-3/TRBV12-4|TRBD1|TRBJ1-1|many
TGTGCCAGCAGTTTCGGGGGACAGGGGAGTGTGTTCACTGAAGCTTTCTTT
CASSFGGQGSVFTEAFF
>TRBV6-5|TRBD1|TRBJ1-6|many
TGTGCCAGCAGTTACTCGACCAACAGGGGACGACCCCTCCACTTT
CASSYSTNRGRPLHF
>TRBV5-1|NA|TRBJ2-7|many
TGCGCCAGCAGCGTTTTGTCTCACGTTTACGAGCAGTACTTC
CASSVLSHVYEQYF
>TRBV9|TRBD2|TRBJ2-2|many
TGTGCCAGCAGCGGACTAGCGGGAGTTGCCGGGGAGCTGTTTTTT
CASSGLAGVAGELFF
>TRBV10-3|NA|TRBJ2-7|many
TGTGCCATCGGGGGCGTTAGCTCCTACGAGCAGTACTTC
CAIGGVSSYEQYF
>TRBV7-9|NA|TRBJ2-7|NA
TGTGCCAGCAGCCCGGGGGAGCAGTACTTC
CASSPGEQYF
>TRBV7-9|TRBD2|TRBJ2-1|NA
TGTGCCAGCAGCTTAGCGGCTAGCGGGAGGACCTACAATGAGCAGTTCTTC
CASSLAASGRTYNEQFF
>TRBV12-5|NA|TRBJ1-1|many
TGTGCTAGTGCCCTGGGGCTTGAAGCTTTCTTT
CASALGLEAFF
>TRBV20-1|NA|TRBJ1-2|many
TGCAGTGCTAGAGATCGGAGGGTCAACTATGGCTACACCTTC
CSARDRRVNYGYTF
>TRBV18|NA|TRBJ2-5|NA
TGTGCCAGCTCATCCATGCGGGCGGAGACCCAGTACTTC
CASSSMRAETQYF
>TRBV20-1|TRBD1|TRBJ1-1|many
TGCAGTGCTAGAGTGGGACAGGGGATCACTGAAGCTTTCTTT
CSARVGQGITEAFF
>TRBV20-1|TRBD2|TRBJ2-1|many
TGCAGTGCGCTGTCGGGGGGACTAGCGGGACATGAGCAGTTCTTC
CSALSGGLAGHEQFF
>TRBV19|TRBD2|TRBJ2-1|NA
TGTGCCAGTAGATCCGGGACTAGCCGGAGCTGGGAGCAGTTCTTC
CASRSGTSRSWEQFF
>TRBV6-6|NA|TRBJ2-3|many
TGTGCCAGCAGCCCCGATGGGTATACGCAGTATTTT
CASSPDGYTQYF
>TRBV7-9|NA|TRBJ2-1|few
TGTGCCAGCAGCTCAACGGGCAGCCATTCCTACAATGAGCAGTTCTTC
CASSSTGSHSYNEQFF
>TRBV15|TRBD1|TRBJ1-3|NA
TGTGCCACCAGCAGGCGACGAGGACAGGGGAACACCATATATTTT
CATSRRRGQGNTIYF
>TRBV4-2|TRBD2|TRBJ2-1|few
TGTGCCAGCAGCCACAACCGAAAGCGGGAGATTCGCAATGAGCAGTTCTTC
CASSHNRKREIRNEQFF
>TRBV29-1|NA|TRBJ2-7|many
TGCAGCGTTGATACCGGGGTCGGTTACGAGCAGTACTTC
CSVDTGVGYEQYF
>TRBV12-3/TRBV12-4|TRBD2|TRBJ2-1|few
TGTGCCAGCAGTCCCGGGACTAGAACTGCAGAGCAGTTCTTC
CASSPGTRTAEQFF
>TRBV5-1|NA|TRBJ2-1|many
TGCGCCAGCAGCCCGTTAGCGGGTGGGGGGCACAATGAGCAGTTCTTC
CASSPLAGGGHNEQFF
>TRBV28|NA|TRBJ2-7|many
TGTGCCAGCAGTTTACCGGGAGTCCCCCTCGAGCAGTACTTC
CASSLPGVPLEQYF
>TRBV5-1|NA|TRBJ2-2|many
TGCGCCAGCAGCCCCCCCGGGACAACGAACACCGGGGAGCTGTTTTTT
CASSPPGTTNTGELFF
>TRBV7-9|TRBD1|TRBJ1-2|few
TGTGCCAGCAGCTTCGGGCAGGGGGCGCAGAATGGCTACACCTTC
CASSFGQGAQNGYTF
>TRBV29-1|TRBD2|TRBJ2-3|many
TGCAGCGTTGAGGGGACTAGCGGGAGAACAGATACGCAGTATTTT
CSVEGTSGRTDTQYF
>TRBV20-1|NA|TRBJ2-3|NA
TGCAGTGCTAGCGCCGGGAAAAGCACAGATACGCAGTATTTT
CSASAGKSTDTQYF
>TRBV20-1|TRBD2|TRBJ2-1|many
TGCAGTGCTAGGGGGCTAGCGGGAGGCTCCTACAATGAGCAGTTCTTC
CSARGLAGGSYNEQFF
>TRBV29-1|TRBD2|TRBJ2-5|many
TGCAGCGGTTTAGGGACTAGCGGAGAGACCCAGTACTTC
CSGLGTSGETQYF
>TRBV10-1|NA|TRBJ2-3|many
TGCGCCAGCAGTGAAGTGGGCGCTGGGACAGATACGCAGTATTTT
CASSEVGAGTDTQYF
>TRBV29-1|TRBD2|TRBJ2-1|few
TGCAGCCTGTCTAGCGGGATAGGATACAATGAGCAGTTCTTC
CSLSSGIGYNEQFF